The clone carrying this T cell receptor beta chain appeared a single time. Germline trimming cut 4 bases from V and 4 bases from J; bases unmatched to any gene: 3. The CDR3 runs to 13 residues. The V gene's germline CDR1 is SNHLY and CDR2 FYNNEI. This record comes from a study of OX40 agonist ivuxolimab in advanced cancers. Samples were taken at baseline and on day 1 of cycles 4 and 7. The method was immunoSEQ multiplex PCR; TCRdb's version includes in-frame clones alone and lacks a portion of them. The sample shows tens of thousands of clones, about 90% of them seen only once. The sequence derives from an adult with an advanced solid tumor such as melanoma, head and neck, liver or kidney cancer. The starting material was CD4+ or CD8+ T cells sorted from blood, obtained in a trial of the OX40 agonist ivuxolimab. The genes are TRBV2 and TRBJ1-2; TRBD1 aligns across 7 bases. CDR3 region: CASSARDSYGYTF. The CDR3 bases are TGTGCCAGCAGTGCCCGGGACAGCTATGGCTACACCTTC.